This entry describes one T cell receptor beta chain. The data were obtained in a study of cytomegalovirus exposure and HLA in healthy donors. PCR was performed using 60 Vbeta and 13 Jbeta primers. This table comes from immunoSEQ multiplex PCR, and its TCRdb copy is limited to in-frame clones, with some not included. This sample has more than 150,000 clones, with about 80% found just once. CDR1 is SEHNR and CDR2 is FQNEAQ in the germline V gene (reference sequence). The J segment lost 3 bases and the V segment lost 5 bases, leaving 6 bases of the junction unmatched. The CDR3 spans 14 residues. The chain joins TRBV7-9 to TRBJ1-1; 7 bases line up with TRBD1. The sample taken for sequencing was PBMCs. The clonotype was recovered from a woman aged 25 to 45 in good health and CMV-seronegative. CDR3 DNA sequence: TGTGCCAGCAGCAACAGGGGTAGGTACACTGAAGCTTTCTTT. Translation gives CASSNRGRYTEAFF.